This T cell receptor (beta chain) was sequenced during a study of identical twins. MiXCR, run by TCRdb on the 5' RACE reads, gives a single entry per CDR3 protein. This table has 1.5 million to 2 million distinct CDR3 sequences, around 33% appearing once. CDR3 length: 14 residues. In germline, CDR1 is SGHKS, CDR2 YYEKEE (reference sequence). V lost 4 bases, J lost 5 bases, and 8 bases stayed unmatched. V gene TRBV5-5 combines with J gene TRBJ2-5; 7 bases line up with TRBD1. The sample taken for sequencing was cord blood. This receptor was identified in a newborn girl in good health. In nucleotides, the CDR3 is TGTGCCAGCAGCCCACGTGGACAGGAGGAGACCCAGTACTTC. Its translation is CASSPRGQEETQYF.